Presented here are 6 T cell receptor beta chains from one specimen sequenced in a study of T-cell memory formation after mild COVID-19 (dated by TCRdb to about 2021). The receptor library was made with 5' RACE. Reads for this sample came from an Illumina NovaSeq 6000. The public reads were reprocessed in TCRdb via fastp at Q25 and MiXCR, keeping in-frame beta chains. Identical CDR3 protein sequences are pooled into one entry, listed with their most common genes and DNA. The sample yields around 450,000 distinct CDR3 sequences; less than 25% were counted once. The ten largest clonotypes hold roughly 8.9% of the sample. The material sequenced was PBMCs or a T cell subset sorted from them (not recorded which). The receptors originated from an adult woman who had mild COVID-19 (a few samples of this study predate the infection). The sample titles of this study are shuffled in the database, so cell type and time point are left out; the donor was told from shared clones.

The genes are TRBV5-1 and TRBJ2-3, with D perhaps being TRBD1 or TRBD2 (6 bases each). Germline V gene lookup returns CDR1 SGHRS and CDR2 YFSETQ. The CDR3 loop spans 15 amino acids. V lost 5 bases and J 0 bases, leaving 13 bases between the germline ends. CDR3 residues: CASRPGGPSTDTQYF. Here the CDR3 DNA reads TGCGCCAGCAGACCCGGGGGCCCTAGCACAGATACGCAGTATTTT.

This clonotype was picked up a small number of times. This chain uses TRBV10-3 with TRBJ2-1; 12 bases are a match to TRBD2. This CDR3 is built from 15 residues. Germline-derived CDR1 and CDR2 are ENHRY and SYGVKD. V lost 11 bases, J lost 9 bases, and 14 bases stayed unmatched. The CDR3 bases are TGTGCCTGTGAACAAGGACTAGCGGGATCGAGTGAGCAGTTCTTC. Its protein is CACEQGLAGSSEQFF.

The CDR3 spells CSALKWVGEGTDTQYF. The DNA for the CDR3 is TGCAGTGCCCTAAAGTGGGTAGGGGAGGGCACAGATACGCAGTATTTT. The chain employs TRBV20-1 and TRBJ2-3, with a weak D call TRBD2 (6 bases). V was shortened by 6 bases and J by 1 base, with 20 bases between the two germline ends. Germline loops: CDR1 DFQATT, CDR2 SNEGSKA (reference sequence). CDR3 length: 16 amino acids.

In this sample, this clonotype turned up a few times. V gene TRBV12-3 or TRBV12-4 combines with J gene TRBJ2-3; 10 bases match TRBD2. CDR3 length: 15 residues. Trimming took 5 bases from V and 1 from J; bases not matched to a gene: 3. CDR3 bases: TGTGCCAGCAGTCCGGGACTAGCGCGCACAGATACGCAGTATTTT. This codes for CASSPGLARTDTQYF.

This chain's CDR3 is CASSQEKKTGMNTEAFF. The DNA for the CDR3 is TGCGCCAGCAGCCAAGAAAAAAAGACAGGAATGAACACTGAAGCTTTCTTT. The rearrangement joins TRBV4-1 to TRBJ1-1, with a weak D call TRBD1 (6 bases). This CDR3 has 17 amino acids. Deletions cut 0 bases from V and 0 bases from J, with 14 bases between. Looked up from germline, CDR1 is MGHRA and CDR2 is YSYEKL.

This clonotype showed up just a few times. This sequence joins TRBV29-1 and TRBJ1-2, with a tentative D call TRBD1 (5 bases). The germline V gene has CDR1 SQVTM and CDR2 ANQGSEA. V was pared by 2 bases and J by 8 bases, with 15 bases between. The CDR3 length is 13 residues. This CDR3 is CSVERQGGRGYTF. CDR3 coding DNA: TGCAGCGTTGAACGCCAGGGAGGGCGCGGCTACACCTTC.